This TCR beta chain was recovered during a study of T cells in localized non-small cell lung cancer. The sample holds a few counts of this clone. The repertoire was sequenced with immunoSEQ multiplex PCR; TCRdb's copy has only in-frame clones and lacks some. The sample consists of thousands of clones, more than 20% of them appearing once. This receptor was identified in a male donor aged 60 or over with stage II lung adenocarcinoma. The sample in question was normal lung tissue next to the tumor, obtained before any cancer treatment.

The DNA of the CDR3 is TGTGCCAGCAGTGCCCAGACAGGGGTTTCGACCCAGTACTTC. It translates to CASSAQTGVSTQYF. This rearrangement joins TRBV2 to TRBJ2-5; 8 nucleotides line up with TRBD1. The CDR3 length is 14 residues. Looked up from germline, CDR1 is SNHLY and CDR2 is FYNNEI. V shed 4 bases and J 7 bases; nucleotides not matched to a gene: 8. Complete variable domain (other parts from reference TRBV2 and TRBJ2-5): EPEVTQTPSHQVTQMGQEVILRCVPISNHLYFYWYRQILGQKVEFLVSFYNNEISEKSEIFDDQFSVERPDGSNFTLKIRSTKLEDSAMYFCASSAQTGVSTQYFGPGTRLLVL.